The 10 T cell receptor beta chains listed next were all sequenced from one sample in a study of blood T cell repertoires in COVID-19. Clones were sequenced by immunoSEQ multiplex PCR, and TCRdb holds only the in-frame ones, with some missing. The sample has some 53,000 clones; 89% are singletons. Sequenced: peripheral blood. The source of these receptors is a man between 60 and 75 years old with active COVID-19.

On this clone itself: The junction does not match germline at one end; this may be a read error. Other nucleotide sequences in the sample specify the same CDR3. The chain is built from TRBV28 and TRBJ1-2; D gene unclear. CDR3 length: 12 amino acids. Germline V gene lookup returns CDR1 MDHEN and CDR2 SYDVKM. Written as DNA, the CDR3 is TGTGCCAGCAGTTTCCGGGGTTATGGCTACACTTTC. As protein: CASSFRGYGYTF.

The gene calls are TRBV28 and TRBJ1-3, with 7 positions matching TRBD1. Germline CDR1 reads MDHEN; CDR2 reads SYDVKM. The V segment lost 2 bases and the J segment 2 bases; nucleotides outside the gene matches: 3. The CDR3 sequence is 15 residues long. The CDR3 nucleotides are TGTGCCAGCAGTTTAGGTGACAGGGCTGGAAACACCATATATTTT. Amino acid sequence: CASSLGDRAGNTIYF.

J is TRBJ2-3 and V is TRBV9; 8 bases map to TRBD1. CDR3 length: 18 residues. V lost 0 bases to trimming and J lost 6 bases; unmatched junction nucleotides: 15. The germline CDR1 and CDR2 sequences are SGDLS and YYNGEE. The chain's CDR3 is CASSVEALTGGPRDTQYF. As DNA, the CDR3 is TGTGCCAGCAGCGTAGAGGCTCTAACAGGGGGGCCGCGGGATACGCAGTATTTT.

The DNA of the CDR3 is TGTGCCAGCAGCTGGACACCGAACACCGGGGAGCTGTTTTTT. Residues: CASSWTPNTGELFF. The chain recombines TRBV7-2 with TRBJ2-2; a weak D match, TRBD1 (5 bases). The CDR3 length is 14 residues. Germline lookup yields CDR1 SGHTA and CDR2 FQGNSA. The V and J ends lost 4 bases and 0 bases respectively, with 6 bases between them.

This clone was found once. The chain joins TRBV23-1 to TRBJ2-7, with 9 bases matching TRBD1. TRBV23-1 is assigned to the ORF class and has an uncertain function. The CDR3 loop spans 20 amino acids. The ends lost 6 bases at V and 3 bases at J; junction bases unmatched: 24. CDR3 residues: CASRNSAGTGLVRIYYEQYF. CDR3 in DNA: TGCGCCAGCAGAAATTCGGCCGGGACAGGGTTAGTGCGAATTTACTACGAGCAGTACTTC.

This clone showed up just once. This chain links TRBV28 with TRBJ2-1; possible D gene TRBD2, 6 bases. The CDR3 contains 18 residues. V was trimmed by 6 bases and J by 8 bases, leaving 29 bases between them. CDR1 is MDHEN and CDR2 is SYDVKM in the germline V gene. For the CDR3, the DNA is TGTGCCAGCAGATATCAATTACAACCGGGACTTCAAACTCATGAGCAGTTCTTC. Its translation: CASRYQLQPGLQTHEQFF. The full variable domain, rest sourced from reference TRBV28 and TRBJ2-1, is DVKVTQSSRYLVKRTGEKVFLECVQDMDHENMFWYRQDPGLGLRLIYFSYDVKMKEKGDIPEGYSVSREKKERFSLILESASTNQTSMYLCASRYQLQPGLQTHEQFFGPGTRLTVL.

This sequence joins TRBV28 and TRBJ2-7; D unclear. V was shortened by 2 bases and J by 3 bases, with 5 bases between the two germline ends. Germline assignment: CDR1 MDHEN and CDR2 SYDVKM. The CDR3 sequence is 12 residues long. The CDR3 nucleotides are TGTGCCAGCAGTTTAGGCCGCTACGAGCAGTACTTC. Amino acids: CASSLGRYEQYF.

V is TRBV5-1 and J is TRBJ2-5, with 11 bases identical to TRBD1. CDR3 length: 14 amino acids. In germline, CDR1 is SGHRS, CDR2 YFSETQ. With V trimmed by 9 bases and J by 1 base, 5 bases remained unmatched. The CDR3: CATAGTGGQETQYF. The CDR3 DNA follows: TGCGCCACCGCCGGGACAGGGGGCCAAGAGACCCAGTACTTC.

This chain connects TRBV5-1 to TRBJ1-4; 7 bases align to TRBD1. This CDR3 has 15 residues. V shed 0 bases and J 6 bases; nucleotides not matched to a gene: 5. Germline lookup yields CDR1 SGHRS and CDR2 YFSETQ. The CDR3 region is CASSLGGTVDEKLFF. DNA of the CDR3: TGCGCCAGCAGCTTGGGTGGGACAGTGGATGAAAAACTGTTTTTT.

The genes are TRBV6-5 and TRBJ2-1, with TRBD2 matching over 12 bases. The CDR3 has 15 residues. Germline CDR1 reads MNHEY; CDR2 reads SVGAGI. Trimming removed 6 bases from V and 6 bases from J; junction bases left unmatched: 6. As DNA, the CDR3 is TGTGCCAGCAGGCGGACTAGCGGGATTTTCAATGAGCAGTTCTTC. Protein product: CASRRTSGIFNEQFF.